Listed below are T cell receptor beta chains from one sample, sequenced in a study of blood T cell repertoires in COVID-19. TCRdb keeps only in-frame clones here, not all; method: immunoSEQ multiplex PCR. The table has 200,000 to 250,000 clones, approximately 80% seen once. Source material: peripheral blood. The receptors were sampled from a human donor in a cohort sampled during active COVID-19. CDR3s leave out the opening cysteine and the closing phenylalanine or tryptophan.

TRBV6-7 | 12 | ASSYPGQAYEQY
TRBV19 | 12 | ASRDRGIGETQY
TRBV5-1 | 12 | ASSSTGGINEQF
TRBV10-1 | 11 | ASKEGINYGYT
TRBV9 | 14 | ASSVALGGPQETQY
TRBV19 | 12 | ASLSGRGYNEQF
TRBV6-6 | 11 | ASSLQGEEKLF
TRBV10-3 | 11 | AIGGTGNQPQH
TRBV10-3 | 9 | AISVGAEAF
TRBV5-4 | 14 | ASSLGTQGARETQY
TRBV28 | 10 | ASSLSGTEAF
TRBV19 | 13 | ASTAPGTYNSPLH
TRBV5-4 | 10 | ASSWDSGELF
TRBV27 | 13 | ASSPSGGAYNEQF
TRBV4-3 | 11 | ASSLGQGETQY
TRBV7-6 | 14 | ASSPVRGPSNQPQH
TRBV7-2 | 13 | ASSSTAGQYNEQF
TRBV6-5 | 11 | ASSLLPGTEAF
TRBV10-3 | 15 | AISTGTGGDHRNTIY
TRBV18 | 14 | ASSPQLDGMEDEQF
TRBV10-3 | 15 | AISAWAMNSGANVLT
TRBV28 | 13 | ASSLLAGLNTEAF
TRBV5-1 | 15 | ASSLRPGLAGEDTQY
TRBV5-4 | 10 | ASSLVNSPLH
TRBV29-1 | 10 | SVVTVNYGYT
TRBV5-1 | 13 | ASSLDAYSGNTIY
TRBV10-3 | 15 | AISGGSGSPNTGELF
TRBV7-9 | 14 | ASSSTRTGGYEKLF
TRBV5-6 | 11 | ASSTGQAPGPY
TRBV12-3/TRBV12-4 | 11 | ASTPGARETQY
TRBV6-6 | 12 | ASSLRQPNTEAF
TRBV10-3 | 12 | AISGGGLNTEAF
TRBV3-1/TRBV3-2 | 9 | ASSHGTEAF
TRBV7-9 | 13 | ASSLGFGEVEPQH
TRBV9 | 11 | ASSSGILSPLH
TRBV2 | 13 | ASKEIGYLNTEAF
TRBV5-4 | 16 | ASSLGSGSGYSTDTQY
TRBV7-2 | 13 | ASSLQGGNNYGYT
TRBV7-8 | 15 | ASSRAKTGSGNQPQH
TRBV7-8 | 14 | ASSAGFRHDNSPLH
TRBV7-2 | 10 | ASSSGAVEQY
TRBV13 | 13 | ASSLDPAAYNEQF
TRBV5-1 | 13 | ASSSRVAETGELF
TRBV10-3 | 11 | AISEGQGNGYT
TRBV27 | 15 | ASSFLASGRVQETQY
TRBV11-2 | 14 | ASSRTGDWNTGELF
TRBV5-4 | 12 | ASSLQGWNTEAF
TRBV28 | 14 | ASSVGGATYNSPLH
TRBV7-9 | 13 | ASSLGATAGETQY
TRBV10-3 | 13 | AISEPGGRAYEQY
TRBV28 | 13 | ASSPAGTYQETQY
TRBV5-1 | 13 | ASSLPTEPNTEAF
TRBV7-2 | 14 | ASSLGGTGWSPEAF
TRBV12-5 | 13 | ASGLGQGNSETQY